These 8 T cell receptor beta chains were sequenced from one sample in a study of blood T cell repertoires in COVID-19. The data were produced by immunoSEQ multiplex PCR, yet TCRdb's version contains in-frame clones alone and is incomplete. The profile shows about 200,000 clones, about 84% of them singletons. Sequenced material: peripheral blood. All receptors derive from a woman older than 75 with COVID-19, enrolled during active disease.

This CDR3 reads CASSVQSLQETQYF. The CDR3, as DNA: TGCGCCAGCAGCGTACAGAGCCTCCAAGAGACCCAGTACTTC. This chain links TRBV5-1 with TRBJ2-5; D gene ambiguous. The V end lost 4 bases, the J end lost 1 base, and 11 bases lay between the germline ends. Germline-derived CDR1 and CDR2 are SGHRS and YFSETQ. The CDR3 extends over 14 amino acids.

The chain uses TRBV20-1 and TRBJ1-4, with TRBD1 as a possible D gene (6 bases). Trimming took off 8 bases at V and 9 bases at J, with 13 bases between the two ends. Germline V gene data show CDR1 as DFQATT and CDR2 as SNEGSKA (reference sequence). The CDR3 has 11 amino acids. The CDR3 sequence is CSCRTAQKLFF. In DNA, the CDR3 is TGCAGTTGCCGGACAGCCCAAAAACTGTTTTTT.

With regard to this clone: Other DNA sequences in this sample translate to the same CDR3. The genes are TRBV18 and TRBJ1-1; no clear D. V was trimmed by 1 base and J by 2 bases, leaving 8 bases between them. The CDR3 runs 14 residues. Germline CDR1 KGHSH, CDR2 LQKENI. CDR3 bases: TGTGCCAGCTCACCACAGGTGGGCAACACTGAAGCTTTCTTT. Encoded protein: CASSPQVGNTEAFF.

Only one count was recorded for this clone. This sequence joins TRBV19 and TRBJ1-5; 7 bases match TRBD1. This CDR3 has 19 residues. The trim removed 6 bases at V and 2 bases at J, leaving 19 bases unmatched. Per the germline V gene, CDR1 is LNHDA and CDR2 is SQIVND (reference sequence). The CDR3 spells CASRHRRQGFSYGNQPQHF. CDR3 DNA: TGTGCCAGTAGACATAGGAGACAGGGATTCTCGTATGGCAATCAGCCCCAGCATTTT.

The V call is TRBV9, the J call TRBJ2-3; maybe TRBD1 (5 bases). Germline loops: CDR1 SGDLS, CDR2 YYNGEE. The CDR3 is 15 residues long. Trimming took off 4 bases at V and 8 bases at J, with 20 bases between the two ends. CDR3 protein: CASSTTQDRRTTQYF. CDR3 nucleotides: TGTGCCAGCAGCACGACCCAAGACAGACGTACTACGCAGTATTTT.

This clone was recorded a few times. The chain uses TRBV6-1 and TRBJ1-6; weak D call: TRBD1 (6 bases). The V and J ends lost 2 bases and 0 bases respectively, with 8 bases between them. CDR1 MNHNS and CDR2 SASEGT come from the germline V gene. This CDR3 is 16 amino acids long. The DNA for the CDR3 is TGTGCCAGCAGTGAAACAGGGCGCTCCTATAATTCACCCCTCCACTTT. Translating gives CASSETGRSYNSPLHF.

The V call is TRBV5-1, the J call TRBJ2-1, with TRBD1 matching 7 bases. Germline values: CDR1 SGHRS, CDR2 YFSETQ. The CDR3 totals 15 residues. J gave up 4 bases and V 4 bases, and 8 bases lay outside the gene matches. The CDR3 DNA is TGCGCCAGCAGCCCGGGACAGTGGAGTTACAATGAGCAGTTCTTC. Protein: CASSPGQWSYNEQFF.

For the CDR3, the DNA is TGTGCCAGCAGTGACCCTAGGGAGGGTAGGACTGAAGCTTTCTTT. Translated: CASSDPREGRTEAFF. The chain couples TRBV6-1 to TRBJ1-1, with D unresolved. CDR3 length: 15 residues. V was pared by 3 bases and J by 5 bases, with 16 bases between. The germline CDR1 and CDR2 sequences are MNHNS and SASEGT.